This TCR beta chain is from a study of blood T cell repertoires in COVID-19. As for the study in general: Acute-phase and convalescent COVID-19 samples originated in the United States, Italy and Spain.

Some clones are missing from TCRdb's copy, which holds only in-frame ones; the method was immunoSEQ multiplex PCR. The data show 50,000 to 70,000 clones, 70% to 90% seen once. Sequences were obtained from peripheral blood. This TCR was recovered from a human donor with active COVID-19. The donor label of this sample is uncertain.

The CDR3 sequence is CASSASTGLVTDTQYF. Here the CDR3 DNA reads TGTGCCAGCAGCGCATCTACAGGACTAGTCACAGATACGCAGTATTTT. The V call is TRBV11-3, the J call TRBJ2-3; 7 nucleotides align to TRBD2. Trimming cost V 5 bases and J 2 bases; bases outside gene matches: 10. Germline CDR1 reads SGHNT; CDR2 reads YENEEA. This CDR3 has 16 amino acids.